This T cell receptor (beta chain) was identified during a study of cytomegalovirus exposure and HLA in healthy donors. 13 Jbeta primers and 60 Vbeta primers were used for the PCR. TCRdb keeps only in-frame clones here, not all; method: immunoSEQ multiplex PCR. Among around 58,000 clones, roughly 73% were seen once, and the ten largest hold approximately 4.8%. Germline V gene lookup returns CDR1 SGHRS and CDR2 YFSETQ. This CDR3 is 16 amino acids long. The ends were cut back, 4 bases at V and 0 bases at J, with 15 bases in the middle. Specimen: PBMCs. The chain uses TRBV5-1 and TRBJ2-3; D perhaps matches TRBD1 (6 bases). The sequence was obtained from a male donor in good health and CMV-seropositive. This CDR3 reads CASSAADRRSTDTQYF. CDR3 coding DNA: TGCGCCAGCAGCGCGGCAGACAGGAGAAGCACAGATACGCAGTATTTT.